By sample share, the clone carrying this T cell receptor (beta chain) is medium-sized. Its antigen is still unknown. This beta chain represents an off-target read in a library built for alpha chains; its size is of limited meaning. One entry per CDR3 protein, called by TCRdb with MiXCR from the 5' RACE reads. The sample includes about 3,000 distinct CDR3 sequences, approximately 6.5% seen only once; the top ten take 8.5% to 10%. The data were taken from a study of spatial heterogeneity in lung cancer. The study's findings and limits: The number of expanded tumor alpha and beta chains correlated with mutation number.

CDR3 length: 12 amino acids. V was pared by 6 bases and J by 8 bases, with 2 bases of the junction left unmatched. Time point meaning: sample taken at primary tumor resection. The TCR was taken from a male donor with early-stage non-small cell lung cancer. Sequences were derived from lung tumor tissue, sampled at surgery. This chain uses TRBV12-3 or TRBV12-4 with TRBJ2-2, with 8 bases that match TRBD1. The DNA for the CDR3 is TGTGCCAGCAGGGACAGGGTTGGGGAGCTGTTTTTT. Its translation: CASRDRVGELFF.